Following are 26 T cell receptor beta chains from one sample sequenced in a study of blood T cell repertoires in COVID-19. Here immunoSEQ multiplex PCR was the method, and the copy in TCRdb shows in-frame clones only, minus some. Of fewer than 200,000 clones in the sample, less than 85% were seen once. Input material: peripheral blood. These TCRs come from an elderly woman with acute or convalescent COVID-19.

V usage is TRBV6-2 or TRBV6-3 and J usage is TRBJ1-2, with a weak D call TRBD1 (5 bases). V was trimmed by 5 bases and J by 4 bases, leaving 14 bases between them. Germline V CDR1 and CDR2: MNHEY, SVGEGT. The CDR3 is 14 amino acids. CDR3 residues: CASSRDSNSYGYTF. DNA of the CDR3: TGTGCCAGCAGTCGGGACTCTAACTCCTATGGCTACACCTTC.

This rearrangement joins TRBV10-1 to TRBJ2-1, with 10 bases identical to TRBD2. CDR3 size: 15 residues. CDR1 and CDR2 (germline): WNHNN, SYGVQD (reference sequence). V lost 2 bases, J lost 7 bases, and 5 bases stayed unmatched. The CDR3 sequence: CASSEGASGSNEQFF. CDR3 sequence (DNA): TGCGCCAGCAGTGAGGGGGCTAGCGGGAGTAATGAGCAGTTCTTC.

The chain recombines TRBV7-2 with TRBJ2-5; 15 bases fit TRBD2. CDR1 and CDR2 (germline): SGHTA, FQGNSA. V gave up 3 bases and J gave up 5 bases; unmatched junction bases: 4. The CDR3 runs to 16 residues. In nucleotides, the CDR3 is TGTGCCAGCAGCTTTTTCGGACTAGCGGGAGGGGAGACCCAGTACTTC. Its translation: CASSFFGLAGGETQYF.

The J gene is TRBJ1-1, the V gene TRBV19; D remains unclear. Trimming removed 7 bases from V and 4 bases from J, with 16 bases in between. There are 14 residues in the CDR3. CDR1 and CDR2 (germline): LNHDA, SQIVND (reference sequence). The CDR3 coding sequence is TGTGCCAGTATCCGGGGTACTCGGAGCACTGAAGCTTTCTTT. Protein: CASIRGTRSTEAFF.

This chain connects TRBV13 to TRBJ2-5, with a weak D call TRBD2 (5 bases). The CDR3 has 15 residues. Per the germline V gene, CDR1 is PRHDT and CDR2 is FYEKMQ (reference sequence). The V and J ends lost 1 base and 4 bases respectively, with 13 bases between them. Written as DNA, the CDR3 is TGTGCCAGCAGCTTAGTGGCGGGTCGAGGAGAGACCCAGTACTTC. Protein product: CASSLVAGRGETQYF.

The CDR3 region is CASSQRGQEGSNQPQHF. The CDR3 nucleotides read TGCGCCAGCAGTCAAAGAGGGCAGGAGGGGAGCAATCAGCCCCAGCATTTT. This rearrangement joins TRBV23-1 to TRBJ1-5; weak D call: TRBD1 (5 bases). TRBV23-1 qualifies as an ORF whose function is uncertain. This CDR3 comprises 17 residues. Trimming took 2 bases from V and 1 from J, leaving 15 bases between them.

The V gene is TRBV28, the J gene TRBJ1-5; D is uncertain. The CDR3 has 14 residues. Germline CDR1 is MDHEN and CDR2 is SYDVKM. Trimming shortened V by 6 bases and J by 3 bases, and 12 bases separated the two germline ends. CDR3 nucleotide sequence: TGTGCCAGCAGCAGTGACGGACTCAATCAGCCCCAGCATTTT. It translates to CASSSDGLNQPQHF.

This chain connects TRBV19 to TRBJ2-4, with D tentatively TRBD1 (6 bases). This CDR3 is 15 amino acids long. Trimming shortened V by 5 bases and J by 8 bases, and 19 bases separated the two germline ends. The V gene's germline CDR1 is LNHDA and CDR2 SQIVND (reference sequence). DNA of the CDR3: TGTGCCAGTAGTCCTCTACAGGACAGAAGGGACATTCAGTACTTC. Amino acid sequence: CASSPLQDRRDIQYF.

V gene TRBV7-2 combines with J gene TRBJ2-5; possible D gene TRBD2, 5 bases. The V gene's germline CDR1 is SGHTA and CDR2 FQGNSA. Trimming shortened V by 5 bases and J by 3 bases, and 10 bases separated the two germline ends. This CDR3 comprises 13 residues. The CDR3 is CASSPQRKETQYF. The CDR3 DNA reads as TGTGCCAGCAGCCCTCAGCGGAAAGAGACCCAGTACTTC.

In its sample, this clone was seen a few times. J is TRBJ2-3 and V is TRBV11-2, with 7 bases aligning to TRBD1. Trimming cost V 3 bases and J 0 bases; bases outside gene matches: 12. CDR3 length equals 18 residues. Germline V gene lookup returns CDR1 SGHAT and CDR2 FQNNGV. Here the CDR3 DNA reads TGTGCCAGCAGCTTGGCCGGGACAGAATACCCCAGCACAGATACGCAGTATTTT. Its protein is CASSLAGTEYPSTDTQYF.

V and J are TRBV15 and TRBJ2-1; 7 positions agree with TRBD2. The trim removed 4 bases at V and 2 bases at J, leaving 5 bases unmatched. The CDR3 covers 15 residues. Germline CDR1 reads LNHNV; CDR2 reads YYDKDF (reference sequence). The CDR3 reads CATSKGGSTYNEQFF. The DNA for the CDR3 is TGTGCCACCAGCAAGGGCGGGAGCACCTACAATGAGCAGTTCTTC.

The chain joins TRBV7-2 to TRBJ2-7, with TRBD2 matching 11 bases. With V trimmed by 1 base and J by 4 bases, 15 bases remained unmatched. The CDR3 has 19 amino acids. CDR1 is SGHTA, CDR2 FQGNSA, per germline. This CDR3 is CASSLVATSGIRVRYEQYF. The CDR3 DNA is TGTGCCAGCAGCTTAGTGGCGACTAGCGGGATCCGTGTCCGTTACGAGCAGTACTTC. The full variable domain, in which reference TRBV7-2 and TRBJ2-7 provide the parts outside the CDR3, is GAGVSQSPSNKVTEKGKDVELRCDPISGHTALYWYRQSLGQGLEFLIYFQGNSAPDKSGLPSDRFSAERTGGSVSTLTIQRTQQEDSAVYLCASSLVATSGIRVRYEQYFGPGTRLTVT.

This clone came up a few times. V and J are TRBV4-1 and TRBJ2-3; 10 positions agree with TRBD2. CDR1 and CDR2 (germline): MGHRA, YSYEKL. The CDR3 covers 15 residues. V dropped 2 bases and J dropped 4; count of bases not matched to a gene: 3. The CDR3 DNA reads TGCGCCAGCAGCCAACTAGCGGGAGAGGCAGATACGCAGTATTTT. It is translated as CASSQLAGEADTQYF.

This sequence joins TRBV12-3 or TRBV12-4 and TRBJ1-1; D gene ambiguous. This CDR3 comprises 13 residues. The V and J ends lost 2 bases and 6 bases respectively, with 10 bases between them. CDR3 in DNA: TGTGCCAGCAGTTTATCGGGGTCCCCTGAAGCTTTCTTT. Its translation: CASSLSGSPEAFF.

This chain links TRBV28 with TRBJ2-7; 7 bases are shared with TRBD1. With V trimmed by 10 bases and J by 6 bases, 12 bases remained unmatched. Germline lookup yields CDR1 MDHEN and CDR2 SYDVKM. CDR3 length: 13 residues. The CDR3 loop is CAIARDSLREQYF. In DNA, the CDR3 is TGTGCCATAGCCCGGGACAGTCTCCGCGAGCAGTACTTC.

The chain employs TRBV10-1 and TRBJ2-1; TRBD2 aligns across 12 bases. The CDR3 length is 18 residues. Germline-derived CDR1 and CDR2 are WNHNN and SYGVQD (reference sequence). Unmatched junction bases numbered 16, after V lost 5 bases and J lost 8 bases. Here the CDR3 reads CASSSGLAGGGHGHEQFF. DNA of the CDR3: TGCGCCAGCAGTTCGGGGCTAGCGGGAGGGGGACACGGGCATGAGCAGTTCTTC.

The V call is TRBV5-1, the J call TRBJ2-7; 10 positions match TRBD2. Germline CDR1 and CDR2: SGHRS and YFSETQ. V shed 3 bases, J shed 3 bases, and the junction held 6 bases outside the gene matches. The CDR3 is 15 amino acids. The CDR3 sequence: CASSYRTSGNYEQYF. The CDR3 nucleotides read TGCGCCAGCAGCTACAGGACTAGCGGTAACTACGAGCAGTACTTC.

This chain connects TRBV6-2 or TRBV6-3 to TRBJ2-2; 14 bases are shared with TRBD2. J was trimmed by 2 bases and V by 4 bases; bases with no gene match: 6. This CDR3 contains 18 residues. CDR1 and CDR2 from the germline V gene are MNHEY and SVGEGT. The CDR3: CASSSAGLAGGNTGELFF. The DNA of the CDR3 is TGTGCCAGCAGTTCTGCAGGACTAGCGGGAGGAAACACCGGGGAGCTGTTTTTT.

The chain joins TRBV5-1 to TRBJ2-1; no clear D gene. Germline V gene sequence: CDR1 SGHRS, CDR2 YFSETQ. This CDR3 contains 13 residues. Trimming took off 5 bases at V and 5 bases at J, with 11 bases between the two ends. CDR3 DNA: TGCGCCAGCAGACGACTTAGTAACAATGAGCAGTTCTTC. The encoded protein is CASRRLSNNEQFF.

This clone was observed a few times. This sequence joins TRBV7-2 and TRBJ1-5; D is ambiguous. V was pared by 1 base and J by 3 bases, with 10 bases between. This CDR3 has 15 residues. Germline loops: CDR1 SGHTA, CDR2 FQGNSA. CDR3 in DNA: TGTGCCAGCAGCTTAGATCACGGTAACAATCAGCCCCAGCATTTT. It is translated as CASSLDHGNNQPQHF.

The chain joins TRBV15 to TRBJ1-2; a weak D match, TRBD1 (6 bases). CDR1 LNHNV and CDR2 YYDKDF come from the germline V gene (reference sequence). The CDR3 covers 13 residues. The V end was cut by 7 bases, the J end by 0 bases, with 9 bases between. CDR3 nucleotide sequence: TGTGCCACCAAACAGGGCTCTAACTATGGCTACACCTTC. It yields the protein CATKQGSNYGYTF.

This chain connects TRBV30 to TRBJ2-2; 13 bases are shared with TRBD2. The V and J ends lost 2 bases and 6 bases, in that order; junction bases with no gene match: 3. The CDR3 sequence is 15 residues long. Per germline, CDR1 GTSNPN and CDR2 SVGIG (reference sequence). CDR3 nucleotides: TGTGCCTGGAGTACCGGACTAGCGGGAGCCGGGGAGCTGTTTTTT. Translating gives CAWSTGLAGAGELFF. The complete variable domain, with remaining parts taken from reference TRBV30 and TRBJ2-2, reads SQTIHQWPATLVQPVGSPLSLECTVEGTSNPNLYWYRQAAGRGLQLLFYSVGIGQISSEVPQNLSASRPQDRQFILSSKKLLLSDSGFYLCAWSTGLAGAGELFFGEGSRLTVL.

The V gene is TRBV18, the J gene TRBJ2-5, with D perhaps matching TRBD2 (6 bases). With 3 bases removed from V and 1 base from J, the gap between germline ends came to 12 bases. CDR3 length: 15 residues. The germline V gene has CDR1 KGHSH and CDR2 LQKENI. The CDR3 sequence is CASSPPGGVQETQYF. The CDR3 DNA sequence: TGTGCCAGCTCACCCCCCGGGGGAGTCCAAGAGACCCAGTACTTC.

V is TRBV28 and J is TRBJ2-2; 8 nucleotides line up with TRBD2. Looked up from germline, CDR1 is MDHEN and CDR2 is SYDVKM. Unmatched junction bases numbered 4, after V lost 4 bases and J lost 3 bases. The CDR3 totals 15 residues. CDR3 residues: CASSYSGAYTGELFF. The CDR3 nucleotides read TGTGCCAGCAGTTATAGCGGGGCATACACCGGGGAGCTGTTTTTT.

The J gene is TRBJ2-1, the V gene TRBV4-2, with TRBD2 matching over 9 bases. Per germline, CDR1 LGHNA and CDR2 YNFKEQ. The CDR3 has 18 amino acids. V shed 0 bases and J 7 bases; nucleotides not matched to a gene: 13. The CDR3 DNA reads as TGTGCCAGCAGCCAAGATAGTTCCGCGGGAGGGCCCTGGAATGAGCAGTTCTTC. Its protein product is CASSQDSSAGGPWNEQFF.

In its sample, this clone was seen a few times. The rearrangement uses TRBV19 and TRBJ1-1; TRBD1 aligns across 7 bases. Germline CDR1 LNHDA, CDR2 SQIVND (reference sequence). This CDR3 comprises 12 residues. J lost 11 bases, V lost 0 bases, and 3 bases had no gene match. CDR3 nucleotides: TGTGCCAGTAGTATAGAGACAGGGATCGCTTTCTTT. Its protein is CASSIETGIAFF.